The 10 T cell receptor beta chains below all came from one sample that was sequenced in a study of blood T cell repertoires in COVID-19. Profiling relied on immunoSEQ multiplex PCR, and the TCRdb table lists in-frame clones only, not all of them. This repertoire shows more than 300,000 clones, 85% to 90% found once; its top ten account for 1.5% to 2%. The sequencing input was peripheral blood. Receptors originate from a young woman with COVID-19, enrolled during active disease.

This CDR3 is CASSLGQGANIQYF. CDR3 nucleotides: TGTGCCAGCAGTCTGGGACAGGGGGCGAACATTCAGTACTTC. J is TRBJ2-4 and V is TRBV28; 12 bases match TRBD1. CDR1 is MDHEN, CDR2 SYDVKM, per germline. Trimming at V came to 5 bases and at J to 7 bases, leaving 3 bases not matched to a gene. The CDR3 has 14 amino acids. Using reference TRBV28 and TRBJ2-4 for the parts outside the CDR3, the full variable domain is DVKVTQSSRYLVKRTGEKVFLECVQDMDHENMFWYRQDPGLGLRLIYFSYDVKMKEKGDIPEGYSVSREKKERFSLILESASTNQTSMYLCASSLGQGANIQYFGAGTRLSVL.

This clone was recorded once. V usage is TRBV4-1 and J usage is TRBJ2-2; maybe TRBD1 (5 bases). The CDR3 spans 15 residues. Germline V lookup: CDR1 MGHRA, CDR2 YSYEKL. V was shortened by 2 bases and J by 3 bases, with 10 bases between the two germline ends. This chain's CDR3 is CASSQRGIDTGELFF. In DNA, the CDR3 is TGCGCCAGCAGCCAAAGGGGTATAGACACCGGGGAGCTGTTTTTT.

This rearrangement joins TRBV29-1 to TRBJ1-2; no clear D gene. This CDR3 spans 11 amino acids. Per germline, CDR1 SQVTM and CDR2 ANQGSEA. The CDR3, as DNA: TGCACCTTAGGAGCCTCGGGAGGCTACACCTTC. The encoded protein is CTLGASGGYTF.

This clone was counted once. V gene TRBV12-3 or TRBV12-4 combines with J gene TRBJ2-5; D is perhaps TRBD1 (6 bases). The CDR3 is made up of 13 amino acids. Trimming shortened V by 1 base and J by 3 bases, and 6 bases separated the two germline ends. In DNA, the CDR3 is TGTGCCAGCAGTTTAGGACAGGAAGAGACCCAGTACTTC. It specifies CASSLGQEETQYF.

In this sample, this clone turned up once. This sequence joins TRBV18 and TRBJ2-3, with unresolved D. V shed 5 bases and J shed 0 bases, with 12 bases lying between them. Germline V CDR1 and CDR2: KGHSH, LQKENI. CDR3 length: 15 residues. As DNA, the CDR3 is TGTGCCAGCTCAAAGAACTTGACAAGCACAGATACGCAGTATTTT. Its translation is CASSKNLTSTDTQYF.

The chain joins TRBV10-3 to TRBJ2-7; TRBD1 matches at 8 bases. Germline V gene sequence: CDR1 ENHRY, CDR2 SYGVKD. The junction had 6 bases not matched to a gene; V was cut back by 10 bases and J by 1 base. This CDR3 is built from 13 residues. CDR3 sequence: CATLRGLSYEQYF. The CDR3 DNA follows: TGTGCCACACTCAGGGGGCTATCCTACGAGCAGTACTTC.

The chain carries TRBV9 and TRBJ1-6; the D gene is possibly TRBD1 (6 bases). CDR1 and CDR2 from the germline V gene are SGDLS and YYNGEE. This CDR3 comprises 14 residues. The V end lost 4 bases, the J end lost 5 bases, and 10 bases lay between the germline ends. The CDR3 region has the DNA TGTGCCAGCAGCTTCGGGACAAATAATTCACCCCTCCACTTT. It encodes CASSFGTNNSPLHF.

This sequence joins TRBV3-1 (or the pseudogene TRBV3-2) and TRBJ1-5; maybe TRBD1 (6 bases). Trimming cost V 4 bases and J 10 bases, with 17 bases left between them. The V gene's germline CDR1 is LGHDT and CDR2 YNNKEL (reference sequence). CDR3 size: 14 residues. CDR3 loop: CASSPRQQGGPQHF. In nucleotides, the CDR3 is TGTGCCAGCAGCCCCCGACAGCAAGGGGGACCCCAGCATTTT.

V and J are TRBV5-1 and TRBJ1-1; 9 bases map to TRBD1. CDR1 and CDR2 from the germline V gene are SGHRS and YFSETQ. Trimming removed 4 bases from V and 3 bases from J; junction bases left unmatched: 13. The CDR3 has 17 residues. The CDR3: CASSDSGTGIGYTEAFF. CDR3 coding DNA: TGCGCCAGCAGCGATTCCGGGACAGGGATTGGGTACACTGAAGCTTTCTTT. The full variable domain, its missing parts supplied by reference TRBV5-1 and TRBJ1-1, is KAGVTQTPRYLIKTRGQQVTLSCSPISGHRSVSWYQQTPGQGLQFLFEYFSETQRNKGNFPGRFSGRQFSNSRSEMNVSTLELGDSALYLCASSDSGTGIGYTEAFFGQGTRLTVV.

The V gene is TRBV3-1 (or the pseudogene TRBV3-2), the J gene TRBJ1-4; 7 bases map to TRBD1. J gave up 4 bases and V 1 base, and 6 bases lay outside the gene matches. The CDR3 runs 16 residues. Per germline, CDR1 LGHDT and CDR2 YNNKEL (reference sequence). CDR3 in amino acids: CASSQVWGQSNEKLFF. As DNA, the CDR3 is TGTGCCAGCAGCCAAGTCTGGGGACAGAGTAATGAAAAACTGTTTTTT.